This TCR beta chain appears in the sequencing data of a study of cytomegalovirus exposure and HLA in healthy donors (dated by TCRdb to the late 2010s). For the wider study: An earlier analysis of approximately 640 of the donors reported 250 to 300 Gb of sequence data and 100 million to 140 million unique TCR beta sequences from roughly 200 million T cells. Approximately 300 gigabases of sequencing data and 80 million or so unique TCR sequences were included in an early release covering roughly 700 HLA-typed donors. Of the 300 to 400 genotyped donors, 81% fell in the genetic ancestry cluster associated with self-reported Caucasian donors. The aim of the study was to test whether cataloging public T cell receptors could identify signatures of past pathogen exposure. The study profiled the T cell repertoires of about 640 subjects by immunosequencing and related them to cytomegalovirus serostatus. Besides the first cohort of 666 subjects, a separate validation cohort made up of roughly 130 different subjects was used. High-throughput TCR immunosequencing, statistical association of individual TCRs with disease status, and machine learning were combined to predict cytomegalovirus infection status. A later analysis re-analyzed previously published TCR beta repertoires from approximately 670 donors and added high-resolution HLA genotyping to study TCR occurrence patterns. The later analysis used no new phenotypic data to find candidate immune exposures, relying instead on TCR beta sequences and their occurrence across donors. An earlier analysis of approximately 630 of the donors applied high-throughput TCR beta sequencing to assess whether each TCR beta V gene segment acted as functional or pseudogenic. Donor age, sex, ethnicity and CMV serostatus were collected together with the repertoire data. A later genetic analysis took genome-wide SNP genotypes for about three fifths of the 666 donors and used that subset as a discovery cohort. All discovery cohort repertoires had been generated using a single sequencing platform. Both class I and class II loci were covered by HLA typing, at four-digit resolution. The number of donors typed differed by locus, with roughly 620-640 for A, B, C, DRB1 and DQB1, roughly 550 for DQA1, over 600 for DPA1, and some 450 for DPB1. Roughly 5 DR-DQ haplotypes were handled as single units for association and clustering because linkage in the cohort was strong. Across roughly 420 genotyped donors of the cohort, an average of about 250,000 unique TCR beta nucleotide sequences per donor were sequenced, and 15% to 20% of those sequences were non-productive. Here is what the overall study found, with its caveats: When HLA alleles, especially DR and DQ, strongly co-occurred, attributing TCR associations to individual alleles was difficult. Across donors, most TCR sequences were observed very rarely, whereas some public TCRs were present in many individuals. CMV serostatus was the only immune exposure information available for the cohort. A further reported finding was that TCR beta sequences accurately predicted the HLA-A and HLA-B alleles for most subjects in the first cohort. Cytomegalovirus status was reported to be diagnosed by the classifier with high specificity and sensitivity in both the original and validation cohorts. Because HLA typing was missing for some donors at each locus, association tests included only the typed subset. Correlated functional status among segregating V segments might reflect linkage disequilibrium, but an unknown experimental factor could not be ruled out. Because counts were too low, approximately 15 rarely observed V segments, including chromosome 9 orphons, were excluded from the earlier analysis of 587 of the donors. In a later genetic analysis, a missense DCLRE1C variant was associated with V-gene and J-gene trimming of TCR beta chains, and the association was replicated in an independent cohort. Broadly in line with IMGT annotations, most TCR beta V segments showed up in productive rearrangements about 87% or about 30% of the time in an earlier analysis of a few hundred of the donors. Roughly uniform sequencing depth across donors was assumed in presence/absence analyses, although this assumption may not hold. Compared with equally common non-associated chains, HLA-associated TCR beta chains in a later analysis were more clonally expanded and had lower generation probabilities. The cohort was sequenced for TCR beta chains only, and without alpha or paired-chain data the features that could be detected were limited. A later genetic analysis reported fewer N-insertions in productive TCRs among donors in an Asian-associated ancestry cluster than the roughly 670-donor mean. In a later analysis, most CMV-associated TCR beta chains were found to appear HLA-restricted, with HLA associations seemingly driven largely by CMV exposure. A cluster of highly shared sequence variants was judged likely to be a technical artifact of the sequencing pipeline. In a later analysis, several top co-occurrence clusters were reported to appear linked to parvovirus B19, influenza, CMV and Epstein-Barr virus. The authors suggested that the approach could potentially be generalized to other disease states and immunological phenotypes. The study listed 150 to 200 TCR beta chains as associated with cytomegalovirus. In vitro tests confirmed that a few of the cytomegalovirus-associated TCR beta chains recognize cytomegalovirus antigens. A later analysis found that TCR association rates varied across HLA loci, with DRB1 alleles showing the most associated TCRs and HLA-C alleles the fewest. In a later analysis, around 17,000 TCR beta sequences were associated with specific HLA alleles at a false discovery rate of 0.05.

Libraries were prepared through the immunoSEQ multiplex PCR assay. The multiplex PCR relied on a mix of 60 forward primers for TCR Vbeta segments and 13 reverse primers for TCR Jbeta segments. The CDR3 region of rearranged TCR beta genes was amplified from genomic DNA by a multiplex PCR assay. The amplified TCR beta libraries were sequenced on the Illumina HiSeq System as 87-base-pair reads. The original pipeline was this. A later analysis counted tens of millions of unique TCR beta chains across the 600 to 850 repertoires, and around 12 million of these chains were shared by at least two donors. Raw reads were error-corrected and collapsed into unique sequences with a nearest-neighbor algorithm that merged closely related sequences to remove PCR and sequencing errors. CDR3 sequences were aligned to IMGT reference sequences to assign V, D and J gene segments. For a sequence to be retained, at least a six-nucleotide match to both a V gene segment and a J gene segment was required. A rearrangement was called productive if the CDR3 had no stop codons and remained in frame with V and J, and every other rearrangement was called non-productive. Following IMGT convention, CDR3 was defined as the stretch from the second conserved V-encoded cysteine to the conserved J-encoded phenylalanine. The earlier analysis of some 600 of the donors excluded sequences that lacked an unambiguous match to a single V gene segment. In an earlier analysis of 587 of the donors, V segments were called functional above 56.7% productive rearrangements and were called segregating when the between-donor standard deviation exceeded 5%. A statistical classification framework was developed to diagnose cytomegalovirus status using the catalog of TCR beta chain sequences. In a later analysis, TCR nucleotide sequences were compared against IMGT/GENE-DB human TR gene sequences so that V and J genes could be assigned. Using the TCRdist pipeline, a later analysis assigned CDR3 sequences along with most-parsimonious VDJ recombination scenarios. A later analysis defined each TCR beta chain by its CDR3 amino acid sequence plus V-gene family, and excluded reads lacking a unique V-gene family. To address suspected cross-contamination and a sequencing artifact, a later analysis removed approximately 600 highly shared, low-generation-probability nucleotide sequences. For each public chain, a later analysis derived a clonal expansion index from normalized ranks of inferred template counts within each repertoire. In a later analysis, generation probabilities were computed with a VDJ recombination model fitted to out-of-frame rearrangements, and the resulting probabilities were checked against IGoR. Hypergeometric tests were used in a later analysis to score TCR-TCR, TCR-HLA and TCR-CMV co-occurrence, with a repertoire-size bias correction applied to the TCR pairs. In a later analysis, false discovery rates were estimated by permuting HLA or CMV assignments 20 times. In a later analysis, co-occurring TCRs were grouped using DBSCAN, and TCRdist sequence similarity was added for clustering within HLA-allele-positive subsets. Repertoires with fewer than 30,000 or more than 120,000 public chains, plus five repertoires with anomalous nucleotide sharing, were excluded from co-occurrence clustering. Held by TCRdb, this immuneACCESS table contains in-frame sequences only and omits some clones. Under half of the omission traces to an unresolved V gene where checked; the cause of the rest is unknown. V, J and clone size are taken as reported in that table, and D and trimming were inferred from the DNA itself. The sample table lists about 130,000 clones, around 73% of them with a count of one. The ten largest make up under 1.5% of the sample.

This clone was detected a few times. Its antigen specificity is not known. There are no base qualities to consult, and no much larger clone falls within one base. The cohort comprised fewer than 750 healthy bone marrow donors. At the time of sampling, every cohort member was nominally healthy, though immune exposures that went unrecorded were likely present. The donor tested CMV seronegative, placing the donor among the 352 seronegative members of the cohort. A peripheral blood sample was provided by each donor, and peripheral blood mononuclear cells were used for TCR beta sequencing. The Qiagen DNeasy Blood Extraction Kit was used to extract genomic DNA from the blood cell samples. The sequence was obtained from a female donor in good health and CMV-seronegative. The sequenced sample was PBMCs.

The CDR3 here reads CAIRESGANVLTF. The nucleotide sequence reads TGTGCCATCAGAGAGTCTGGGGCCAACGTCCTGACTTTC. Rearrangement joined TRBV7-9 to TRBJ2-6, with an unclear D gene assignment. V is shortened by 10 bases, J by 1 base, and the region joining them spans 8 bases. From its cysteine to its phenylalanine, the CDR3 spans 13 amino acids. Only CDR3 DNA is held: 39 bases, read in frame from base 1. The germline V gene (reference sequence) specifies SEHNR as CDR1 and FQNEAQ as CDR2.